The clone carrying this T cell receptor beta chain was detected many times. Each CDR3 protein is one row after TCRdb ran MiXCR on the 5' RACE reads. The sample includes some 250,000 distinct CDR3 sequences, 8.6% of them seen just once. This sample is part of a study of CD8 T cells in ankylosing spondylitis. The CDR3 has 16 amino acids. Trimming stripped 2 bases from V and 5 bases from J, with 21 bases between. CDR1 and CDR2 from the germline V gene are DFQATT and SNEGSKA (reference sequence). The V call is TRBV20-1, the J call TRBJ1-1; tentative D call: TRBD1 (5 bases). This TCR was recovered from a male donor with ankylosing spondylitis or in good health (not recorded which). Input material: blood, either unsorted or a sorted T cell fraction (not recorded which). CDR3 residues: CSARTLGKSGWTEAFF. CDR3 bases: TGCAGTGCTAGAACATTGGGGAAATCAGGGTGGACTGAAGCTTTCTTT.